These 20 T cell receptor beta chains came from one sample sequenced in a study of T cell responses to AZD1222 COVID-19 vaccine. Some clones are missing from TCRdb's copy, which holds only in-frame ones; the method was immunoSEQ multiplex PCR. Here the sample spans about 120,000 clones, roughly 87% being singletons. Sequencing used peripheral blood, obtained on day 0 of AZD1222 vaccination. These receptors all stem from an adult in good health.

The chain has TRBV24-1 and TRBJ2-2, with D possibly TRBD2 on 6 matching bases. V was cut by 8 bases and J by 4 bases, with 10 bases left in between. Per the germline V gene, CDR1 is KGHDR and CDR2 is SFDVKD. The length of the CDR3 is 13 residues. The CDR3 region is CATNRRGTGELFF. The CDR3 nucleotides read TGTGCCACCAACCGGAGGGGCACCGGGGAGCTGTTTTTT.

The genes are TRBV24-1 and TRBJ2-1; 8 bases are shared with TRBD2. Trimming at V came to 0 bases and at J to 0 bases, leaving 0 bases not matched to a gene. CDR1 KGHDR and CDR2 SFDVKD come from the germline V gene. This CDR3 has 16 amino acids. CDR3 DNA sequence: TGTGCCACCAGTGATTTGAGCGGGAGCTCCTACAATGAGCAGTTCTTC. Translated, it gives CATSDLSGSSYNEQFF.

This clone is a singleton in its sample. The V and J genes are TRBV28 and TRBJ2-2, with 12 bases matching TRBD2. There are 17 residues in the CDR3. The trim removed 7 bases at V and 4 bases at J, leaving 10 bases unmatched. The germline V gene encodes CDR1 MDHEN and CDR2 SYDVKM. This CDR3 is CASNLRTSGVGTGELFF. CDR3 DNA: TGTGCCAGCAATCTACGGACTAGCGGGGTTGGCACCGGGGAGCTGTTTTTT.

This chain connects TRBV7-9 to TRBJ2-3, with 7 bases matching TRBD2. The CDR3 loop spans 19 amino acids. V gave up 5 bases and J gave up 2 bases; unmatched junction bases: 19. Germline CDR1 and CDR2: SEHNR and FQNEAQ (reference sequence). The CDR3 sequence: CASSERRGLLRDYTDTQYF. The CDR3 DNA follows: TGTGCCAGCAGCGAACGTAGGGGTCTGCTCCGGGACTACACAGATACGCAGTATTTT.

This clone was seen a handful of times. This rearrangement joins TRBV28 to TRBJ2-7; unclear D gene. The CDR3 has 11 residues. From germline, CDR1 is MDHEN and CDR2 SYDVKM. V lost 7 bases and J lost 6, with 10 bases in between. Here the CDR3 DNA reads TGTGCCAGCAAAAAAGGAACCGAGCAGTACTTC. Amino acids: CASKKGTEQYF. The full variable domain, completed using reference TRBV28 and TRBJ2-7, is DVKVTQSSRYLVKRTGEKVFLECVQDMDHENMFWYRQDPGLGLRLIYFSYDVKMKEKGDIPEGYSVSREKKERFSLILESASTNQTSMYLCASKKGTEQYFGPGTRLTVT.

The rearrangement uses TRBV3-1 (or the pseudogene TRBV3-2) and TRBJ2-7; tentatively, D is TRBD1 or TRBD2 (5 bases each). Germline lookup yields CDR1 LGHDT and CDR2 YNNKEL (reference sequence). The CDR3 has 15 residues. Trimming took 5 bases from V and 3 from J, leaving 17 bases between them. DNA for the CDR3: TGTGCCAGCAGCTTTTCTGGGGCCGGGATCTACGAGCAGTACTTC. This codes for CASSFSGAGIYEQYF.

This clone was observed once. The chain carries TRBV24-1 and TRBJ2-7, with TRBD2 matching over 7 bases. The CDR3 consists of 16 residues. From germline, CDR1 is KGHDR and CDR2 SFDVKD. V shed 1 base, J shed 2 bases, and the junction held 7 bases outside the gene matches. CDR3 in amino acids: CATSDFGREGTYEQYF. The CDR3 DNA sequence: TGTGCCACCAGTGATTTCGGCAGGGAGGGGACCTACGAGCAGTACTTC.

This chain joins TRBV5-5 and TRBJ2-2, with D perhaps matching TRBD1 or TRBD2 (7 bases each). Trimming pared 4 bases from V and 3 bases from J, leaving 13 bases between. This CDR3 contains 15 residues. CDR1 is SGHKS, CDR2 YYEKEE, per germline (reference sequence). CDR3 DNA sequence: TGTGCCAGCAGCGTGGCAGGGGGGGACACCGGGGAGCTGTTTTTT. Amino acids: CASSVAGGDTGELFF.

The chain is built from TRBV5-1 and TRBJ2-7, with no clear D. Germline V gene lookup returns CDR1 SGHRS and CDR2 YFSETQ. Trimming removed 0 bases at V and 5 bases at J, with 12 bases between. CDR3 length equals 14 residues. In DNA form, the CDR3 reads TGCGCCAGCAGCTTGGAAGTACGGAGAAACGAGCAGTACTTC. Translation gives CASSLEVRRNEQYF.

The chain recombines TRBV21-1 with TRBJ2-1. TRBV21-1 is given as a pseudogene. The CDR3 has 14 residues. CDR3 bases: TGTGCCAGCAGCAAAATTCCGACCCTGGGTGAGCAGTTCTTC. Amino acids: CASSKIPTLGEQFF.

This clone was counted between two and nine times. The chain links TRBV25-1 to TRBJ2-3; a possible D gene is TRBD2 (5 bases). Deletions cut 1 base from V and 6 bases from J, with 8 bases between. The CDR3 runs to 13 residues. CDR1 and CDR2 from the germline V gene are MGHDK and SYGVNS. The chain's CDR3 is CASSELRADTQYF. In DNA form, the CDR3 reads TGTGCCAGCAGTGAATTGCGGGCGGATACGCAGTATTTT.

Worth noting for this clone: This specimen includes other DNA sequences encoding the same CDR3. The chain joins TRBV19 to TRBJ1-5; D is uncertain. Germline CDR1 reads LNHDA; CDR2 reads SQIVND (reference sequence). The CDR3 runs 12 residues. With 5 bases removed from V and 4 bases from J, the gap between germline ends came to 6 bases. As DNA, the CDR3 is TGTGCCAGTAGTTTTAGTAATCAGCCCCAGCATTTT. It yields the protein CASSFSNQPQHF.

This sequence joins TRBV2 and TRBJ2-5; 10 nucleotides agree with TRBD2. The J segment lost 4 bases and the V segment lost 7 bases, leaving 9 bases of the junction unmatched. Germline lookup yields CDR1 SNHLY and CDR2 FYNNEI. The CDR3 extends over 15 amino acids. CDR3 in amino acids: CASKPSGGALETQYF. CDR3 DNA sequence: TGTGCCAGCAAGCCAAGCGGGGGGGCCTTAGAGACCCAGTACTTC. The variable domain in full, completed from reference TRBV2 and TRBJ2-5, reads EPEVTQTPSHQVTQMGQEVILRCVPISNHLYFYWYRQILGQKVEFLVSFYNNEISEKSEIFDDQFSVERPDGSNFTLKIRSTKLEDSAMYFCASKPSGGALETQYFGPGTRLLVL.

V and J are TRBV2 and TRBJ1-6, with no clear D. CDR1 is SNHLY and CDR2 is FYNNEI in the germline V gene. There are 13 residues in the CDR3. The V end lost 11 bases, the J end lost 2 bases, and 10 bases lay between the germline ends. Here the CDR3 DNA reads TGTGCCGCATGGGCAGCCTATAATTCACCCCTCCACTTT. This gives the protein CAAWAAYNSPLHF.

The chain is built from TRBV9 and TRBJ2-7; tentatively, D is TRBD1 (7 bases). The CDR3 runs 12 residues. In germline, CDR1 is SGDLS, CDR2 YYNGEE. V was pared by 1 base and J by 8 bases, with 10 bases between. CDR3 sequence: CASSVQGGKQYF. The CDR3 bases are TGTGCCAGCAGCGTACAGGGGGGCAAGCAGTACTTC. Full variable domain (remainder filled in from reference TRBV9 and TRBJ2-7): DSGVTQTPKHLITATGQRVTLRCSPRSGDLSVYWYQQSLDQGLQFLIQYYNGEERAKGNILERFSAQQFPDLHSELNLSSLELGDSALYFCASSVQGGKQYFGPGTRLTVT.

V is TRBV7-9 and J is TRBJ2-4, with TRBD1 identical over 9 bases. The ends lost 4 bases at V and 5 bases at J; junction bases unmatched: 9. Germline values: CDR1 SEHNR, CDR2 FQNEAQ (reference sequence). This CDR3 has 16 amino acids. CDR3 nucleotide sequence: TGTGCCAGCAGCTCGACCCGGGGGACAGGGCAAAACATTCAGTACTTC. Translation gives CASSSTRGTGQNIQYF.

The chain carries TRBV6-1 and TRBJ2-3; perhaps TRBD2 as D (5 bases). With 3 bases removed from V and 4 bases from J, the gap between germline ends came to 11 bases. CDR1 and CDR2 (germline): MNHNS, SASEGT. The CDR3 is made up of 14 amino acids. CDR3 amino acids: CASSDRGSADTQYF. CDR3 coding DNA: TGTGCCAGCAGTGATCGAGGGAGCGCAGATACGCAGTATTTT.

V is TRBV6-2 or TRBV6-3 and J is TRBJ2-1; 8 bases line up with TRBD2. The CDR3 totals 14 residues. V was clipped by 3 bases and J by 8 bases; unmatched bases: 6. From germline, CDR1 is MNHEY and CDR2 SVGEGT. The CDR3 region has the DNA TGTGCCAGCAGTTATACGGGAGGGCCCTATGAGCAGTTCTTC. Residues: CASSYTGGPYEQFF.

This clone appeared a single time. J is TRBJ1-2 and V is TRBV9, with a weak D call TRBD1 (6 bases). Germline lookup yields CDR1 SGDLS and CDR2 YYNGEE. Trimming stripped 0 bases from V and 6 bases from J, with 15 bases between. The CDR3 spans 15 residues. The CDR3 DNA is TGTGCCAGCAGCGTAGTTGCTGTGGGGGCAGATGGCTACACCTTC. Protein product: CASSVVAVGADGYTF.

The chain links TRBV27 to TRBJ2-7; 7 nucleotides match TRBD1. Germline assignment: CDR1 MNHEY and CDR2 SMNVEV (reference sequence). With 3 bases clipped from V and 3 bases from J, the junction kept 8 bases outside the gene matches. This CDR3 is built from 15 residues. Written as DNA, the CDR3 is TGTGCCAGCAGTTTGTTAGGACAGGAATACTACGAGCAGTACTTC. Translated: CASSLLGQEYYEQYF.